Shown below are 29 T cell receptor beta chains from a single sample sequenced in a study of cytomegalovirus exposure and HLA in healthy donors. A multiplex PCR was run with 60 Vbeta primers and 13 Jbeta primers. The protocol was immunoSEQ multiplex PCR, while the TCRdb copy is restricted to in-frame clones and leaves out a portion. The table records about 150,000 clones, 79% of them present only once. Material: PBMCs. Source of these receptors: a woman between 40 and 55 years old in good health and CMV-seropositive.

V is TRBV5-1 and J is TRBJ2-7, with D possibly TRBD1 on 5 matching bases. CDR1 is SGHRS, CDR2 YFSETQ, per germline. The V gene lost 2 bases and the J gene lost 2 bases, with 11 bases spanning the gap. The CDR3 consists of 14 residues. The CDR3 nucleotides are TGCGCCAGCAGCTTTACCGCCAGGGCCTACGAGCAGTACTTC. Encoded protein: CASSFTARAYEQYF.

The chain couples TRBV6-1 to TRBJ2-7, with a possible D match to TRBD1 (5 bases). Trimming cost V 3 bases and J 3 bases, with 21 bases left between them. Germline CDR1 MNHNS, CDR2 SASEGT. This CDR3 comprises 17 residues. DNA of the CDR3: TGTGCCAGCAGTGAGGTCGGGTTGATCGCAGGGATCTACGAGCAGTACTTC. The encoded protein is CASSEVGLIAGIYEQYF.

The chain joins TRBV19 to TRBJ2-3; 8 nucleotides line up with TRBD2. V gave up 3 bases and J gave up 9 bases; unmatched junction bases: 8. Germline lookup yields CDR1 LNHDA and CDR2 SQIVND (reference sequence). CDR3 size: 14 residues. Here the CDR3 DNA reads TGTGCCAGTAGTATTCAGGTAGCGGGGAGAACGCAGTATTTT. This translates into CASSIQVAGRTQYF. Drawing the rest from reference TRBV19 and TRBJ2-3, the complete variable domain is DGGITQSPKYLFRKEGQNVTLSCEQNLNHDAMYWYRQDPGQGLRLIYYSQIVNDFQKGDIAEGYSVSREKKESFPLTVTSAQKNPTAFYLCASSIQVAGRTQYFGPGTRLTVL.

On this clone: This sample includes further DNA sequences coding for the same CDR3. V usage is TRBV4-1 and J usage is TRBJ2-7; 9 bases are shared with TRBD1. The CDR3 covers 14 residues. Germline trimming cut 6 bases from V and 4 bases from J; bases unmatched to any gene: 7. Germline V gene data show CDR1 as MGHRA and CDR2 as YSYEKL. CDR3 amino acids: CASSPGTGSYEQYF. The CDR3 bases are TGCGCCAGCAGTCCCGGGACAGGGTCTTACGAGCAGTACTTC.

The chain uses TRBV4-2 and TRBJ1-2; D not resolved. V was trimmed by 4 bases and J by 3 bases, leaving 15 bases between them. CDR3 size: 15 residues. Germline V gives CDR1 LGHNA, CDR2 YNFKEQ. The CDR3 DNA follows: TGTGCCAGCAGCCCTATTGGGGTGCGGGACTATGGCTACACCTTC. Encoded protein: CASSPIGVRDYGYTF.

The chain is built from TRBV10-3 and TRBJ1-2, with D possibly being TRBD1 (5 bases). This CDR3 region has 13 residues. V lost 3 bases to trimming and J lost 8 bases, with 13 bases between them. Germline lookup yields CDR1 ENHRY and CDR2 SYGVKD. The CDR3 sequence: CAISDRQGEGYTF. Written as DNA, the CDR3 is TGTGCCATCAGTGATCGGCAGGGCGAAGGCTACACCTTC.

CDR3 residues: CSVESRATNYGYTF. Written as DNA, the CDR3 is TGCAGCGTTGAATCCAGGGCTACTAACTATGGCTACACCTTC. V gene TRBV29-1 combines with J gene TRBJ1-2; tentatively, D is TRBD1 (5 bases). CDR1 and CDR2 from the germline V gene are SQVTM and ANQGSEA. The CDR3 extends over 14 amino acids. V dropped 2 bases and J dropped 0 bases, with 10 bases sitting between them.

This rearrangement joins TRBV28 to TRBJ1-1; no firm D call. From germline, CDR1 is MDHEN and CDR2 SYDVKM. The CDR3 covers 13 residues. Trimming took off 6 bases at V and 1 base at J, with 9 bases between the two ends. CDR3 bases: TGTGCCAGCAGCCCCCCTCGGAACACTGAAGCTTTCTTT. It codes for CASSPPRNTEAFF.

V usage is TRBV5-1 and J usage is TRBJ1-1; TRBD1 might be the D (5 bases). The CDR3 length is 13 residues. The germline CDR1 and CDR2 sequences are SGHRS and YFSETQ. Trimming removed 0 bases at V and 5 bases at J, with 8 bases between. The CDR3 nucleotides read TGCGCCAGCAGCTTGGCAGGGAAGACTGAAGCTTTCTTT. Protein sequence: CASSLAGKTEAFF.

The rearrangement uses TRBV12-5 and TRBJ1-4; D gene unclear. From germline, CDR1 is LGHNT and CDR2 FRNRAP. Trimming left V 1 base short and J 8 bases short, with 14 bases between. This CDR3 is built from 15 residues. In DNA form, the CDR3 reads TGTGCTAGTGGTTTGGAAACTAGGTCGGGAGAAAAACTGTTTTTT. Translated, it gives CASGLETRSGEKLFF.

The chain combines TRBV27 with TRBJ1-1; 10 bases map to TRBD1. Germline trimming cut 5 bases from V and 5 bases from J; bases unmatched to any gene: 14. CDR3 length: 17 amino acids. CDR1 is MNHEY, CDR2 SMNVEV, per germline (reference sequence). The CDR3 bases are TGTGCCAGCAGTCCCTTCGCCGGGACAGGGGCCTTAACTGAAGCTTTCTTT. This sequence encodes CASSPFAGTGALTEAFF.

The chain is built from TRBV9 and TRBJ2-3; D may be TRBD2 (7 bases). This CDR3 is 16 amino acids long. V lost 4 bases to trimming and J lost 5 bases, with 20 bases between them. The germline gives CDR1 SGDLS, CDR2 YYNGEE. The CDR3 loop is CASSPWGGEGGDTQYF. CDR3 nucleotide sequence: TGTGCCAGCAGCCCCTGGGGAGGGGAGGGGGGAGATACGCAGTATTTT. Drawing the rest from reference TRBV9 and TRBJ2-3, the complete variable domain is DSGVTQTPKHLITATGQRVTLRCSPRSGDLSVYWYQQSLDQGLQFLIQYYNGEERAKGNILERFSAQQFPDLHSELNLSSLELGDSALYFCASSPWGGEGGDTQYFGPGTRLTVL.

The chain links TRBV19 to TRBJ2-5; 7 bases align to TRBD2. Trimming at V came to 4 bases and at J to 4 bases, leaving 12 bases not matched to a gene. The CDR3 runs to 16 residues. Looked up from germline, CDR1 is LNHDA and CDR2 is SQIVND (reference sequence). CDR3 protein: CASSTGRGLRGETQYF. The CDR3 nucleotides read TGTGCCAGTAGTACGGGGAGGGGACTACGGGGAGAGACCCAGTACTTC.

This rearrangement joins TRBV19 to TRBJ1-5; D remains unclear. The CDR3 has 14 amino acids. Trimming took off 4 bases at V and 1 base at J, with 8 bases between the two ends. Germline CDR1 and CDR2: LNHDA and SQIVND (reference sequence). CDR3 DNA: TGTGCCAGTAGTAGGCTAGACAGCAATCAGCCCCAGCATTTT. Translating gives CASSRLDSNQPQHF.

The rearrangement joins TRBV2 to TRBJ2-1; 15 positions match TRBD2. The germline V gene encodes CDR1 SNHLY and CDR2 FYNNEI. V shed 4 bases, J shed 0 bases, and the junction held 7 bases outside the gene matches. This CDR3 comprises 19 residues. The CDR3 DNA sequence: TGTGCCAGCAGTGTACCGGGACTAGCGGGGGGAAGCTCCTACAATGAGCAGTTCTTC. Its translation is CASSVPGLAGGSSYNEQFF.

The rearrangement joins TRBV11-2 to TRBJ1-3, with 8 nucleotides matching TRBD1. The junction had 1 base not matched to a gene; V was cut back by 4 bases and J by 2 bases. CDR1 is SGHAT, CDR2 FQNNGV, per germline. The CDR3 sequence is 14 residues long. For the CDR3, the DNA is TGTGCCAGCAGCTCGGACAGGGCTGGAAACACCATATATTTT. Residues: CASSSDRAGNTIYF.

CDR3 sequence: CAISAPLGYGYTF. CDR3 bases: TGTGCCATCAGTGCGCCTCTAGGCTATGGCTACACCTTC. This rearrangement joins TRBV10-3 to TRBJ1-2; D not certain. Germline values: CDR1 ENHRY, CDR2 SYGVKD. V lost 4 bases, J lost 4 bases, and 10 bases lay in between. The CDR3 has 13 residues.

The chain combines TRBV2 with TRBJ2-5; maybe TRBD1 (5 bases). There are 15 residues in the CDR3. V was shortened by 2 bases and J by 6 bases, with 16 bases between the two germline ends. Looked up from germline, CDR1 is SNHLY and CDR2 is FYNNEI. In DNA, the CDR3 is TGTGCCAGCAGTGAAAGTGCAGGGCGGATAAAGACCCAGTACTTC. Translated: CASSESAGRIKTQYF.

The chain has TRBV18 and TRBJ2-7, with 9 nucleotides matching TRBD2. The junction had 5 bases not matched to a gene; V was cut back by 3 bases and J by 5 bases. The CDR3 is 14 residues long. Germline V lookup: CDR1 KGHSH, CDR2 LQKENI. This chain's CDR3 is CASSPGTSFNEQYF. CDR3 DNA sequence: TGTGCCAGCTCACCGGGGACTAGCTTCAACGAGCAGTACTTC. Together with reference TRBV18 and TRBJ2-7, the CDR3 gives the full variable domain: NAGVMQNPRHLVRRRGQEARLRCSPMKGHSHVYWYRQLPEEGLKFMVYLQKENIIDESGMPKERFSAEFPKEGPSILRIQQVVRGDSAAYFCASSPGTSFNEQYFGPGTRLTVT.

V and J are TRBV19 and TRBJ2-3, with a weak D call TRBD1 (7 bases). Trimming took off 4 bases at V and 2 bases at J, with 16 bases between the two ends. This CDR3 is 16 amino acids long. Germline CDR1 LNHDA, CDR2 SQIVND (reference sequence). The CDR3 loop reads CASSSSGGRTTDTQYF. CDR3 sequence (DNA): TGTGCCAGTAGTAGTTCAGGGGGGCGAACCACAGATACGCAGTATTTT.

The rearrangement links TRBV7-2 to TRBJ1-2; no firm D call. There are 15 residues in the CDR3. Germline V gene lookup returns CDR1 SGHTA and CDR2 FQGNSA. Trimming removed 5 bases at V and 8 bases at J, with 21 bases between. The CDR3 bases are TGTGCCAGCAGCCCCCCCGGACCGTGGCGGGAGGGCTACACCTTC. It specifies CASSPPGPWREGYTF.

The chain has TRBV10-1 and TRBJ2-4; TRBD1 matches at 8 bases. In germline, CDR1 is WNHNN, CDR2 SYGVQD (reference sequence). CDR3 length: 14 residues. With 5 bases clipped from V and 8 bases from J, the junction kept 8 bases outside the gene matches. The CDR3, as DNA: TGCGCCAGCAGTCCCAGCACAGGGGGAGACATTCAGTACTTC. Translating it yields CASSPSTGGDIQYF.

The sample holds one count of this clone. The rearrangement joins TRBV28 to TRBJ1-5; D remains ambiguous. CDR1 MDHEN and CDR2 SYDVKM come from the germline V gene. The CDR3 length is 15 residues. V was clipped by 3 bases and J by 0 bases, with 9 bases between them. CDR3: CASSFSRHSNQPQHF. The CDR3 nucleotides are TGTGCCAGCAGTTTTTCCAGGCATAGCAATCAGCCCCAGCATTTT.

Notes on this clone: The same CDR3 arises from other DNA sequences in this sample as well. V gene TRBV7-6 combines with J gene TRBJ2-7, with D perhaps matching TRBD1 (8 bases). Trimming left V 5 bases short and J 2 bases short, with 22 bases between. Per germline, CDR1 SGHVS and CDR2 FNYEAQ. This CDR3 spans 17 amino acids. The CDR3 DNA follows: TGTGCCAGCAGCCTACAGGGGGGGGGACAAGGGCCCTACGAGCAGTACTTC. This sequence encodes CASSLQGGGQGPYEQYF.

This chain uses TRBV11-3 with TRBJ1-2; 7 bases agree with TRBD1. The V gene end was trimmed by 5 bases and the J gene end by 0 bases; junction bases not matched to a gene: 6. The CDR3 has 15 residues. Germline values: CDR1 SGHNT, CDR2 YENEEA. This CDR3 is CASSPGTASNYGYTF. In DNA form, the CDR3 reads TGTGCCAGCAGCCCAGGGACAGCCTCTAACTATGGCTACACCTTC. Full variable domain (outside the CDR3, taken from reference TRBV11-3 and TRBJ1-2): EAGVVQSPRYKIIEKKQPVAFWCNPISGHNTLYWYLQNLGQGPELLIRYENEEAVDDSQLPKDRFSAERLKGVDSTLKIQPAELGDSAVYLCASSPGTASNYGYTFGSGTRLTVV.

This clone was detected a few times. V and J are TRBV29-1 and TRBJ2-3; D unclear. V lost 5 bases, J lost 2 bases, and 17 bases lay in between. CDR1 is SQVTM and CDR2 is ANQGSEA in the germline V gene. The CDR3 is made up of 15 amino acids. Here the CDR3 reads CSVSEQSLPTDTQYF. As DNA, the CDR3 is TGCAGCGTTTCTGAACAAAGTTTACCCACAGATACGCAGTATTTT.

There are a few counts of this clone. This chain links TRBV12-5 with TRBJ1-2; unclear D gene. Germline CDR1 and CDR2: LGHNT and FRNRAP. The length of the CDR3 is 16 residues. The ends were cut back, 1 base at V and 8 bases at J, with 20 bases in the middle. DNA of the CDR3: TGTGCTAGTGGTTTGGACCTATCCATGTGGCAGGCCGGCTACACCTTC. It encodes CASGLDLSMWQAGYTF.

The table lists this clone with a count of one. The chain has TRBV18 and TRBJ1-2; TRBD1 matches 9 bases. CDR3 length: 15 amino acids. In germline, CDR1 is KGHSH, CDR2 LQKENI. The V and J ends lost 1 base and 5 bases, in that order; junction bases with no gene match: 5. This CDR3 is CASSPQGQGKYGYTF. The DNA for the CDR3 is TGTGCCAGCTCACCACAAGGACAGGGGAAGTATGGCTACACCTTC.

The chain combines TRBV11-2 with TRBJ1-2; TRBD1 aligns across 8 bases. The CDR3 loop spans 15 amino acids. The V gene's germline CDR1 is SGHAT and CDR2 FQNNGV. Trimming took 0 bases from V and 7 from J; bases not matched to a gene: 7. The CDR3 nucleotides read TGTGCCAGCAGCTTAGACTCAGGGGGCTTCCCTGGCTACACCTTC. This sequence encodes CASSLDSGGFPGYTF.